This T cell receptor (beta chain) stems from a study of high-grade serous ovarian cancer treatment subgroups. Study-level background: Samples averaged around 14,000 reads and approximately 7,000 unique TCR beta rearrangements. Study results and caveats: TCR clonal relatedness correlated positively with neoantigen level.

Tumor samples were taken before definitive surgery or chemotherapy. This table comes from immunoSEQ multiplex PCR, and its TCRdb copy is limited to in-frame clones, with some not included. This sample yields approximately 7,800 clones, of which roughly 60% are seen a single time; 5.5% to 7.5% belongs to the top ten. As to this clone: Its specificity is unknown.

Trimming removed 1 base from V and 5 bases from J, with 9 bases in between. In germline, CDR1 is KGHSH, CDR2 LQKENI. The CDR3 has 14 residues. The origin of this receptor is a human donor with high-grade serous ovarian cancer. The sequenced sample consisted of tumor tissue. The gene calls are TRBV18 and TRBJ2-1, with D possibly TRBD2 on 6 matching bases. CDR3 residues: CASSPRRADNEQFF. The CDR3 region has the DNA TGTGCCAGCTCACCACGGAGGGCCGACAATGAGCAGTTCTTC.